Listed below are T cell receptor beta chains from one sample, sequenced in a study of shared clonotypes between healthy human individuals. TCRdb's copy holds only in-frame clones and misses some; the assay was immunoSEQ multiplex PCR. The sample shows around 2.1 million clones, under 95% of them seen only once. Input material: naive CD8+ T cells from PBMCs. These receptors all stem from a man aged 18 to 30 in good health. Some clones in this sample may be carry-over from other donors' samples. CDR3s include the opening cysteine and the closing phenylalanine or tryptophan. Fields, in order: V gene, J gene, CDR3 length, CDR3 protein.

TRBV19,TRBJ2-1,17,CASSELAGGISYNEQFF
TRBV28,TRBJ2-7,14,CASTPGDRGHEQYF
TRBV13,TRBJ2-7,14,CASSLTAAASEQYF
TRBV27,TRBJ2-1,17,CASSSNPRDRGNNEQFF
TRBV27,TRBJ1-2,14,CASSSYRGPYGYTF
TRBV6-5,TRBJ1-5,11,CASGLVWPQHF
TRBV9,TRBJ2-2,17,CASSVNYRGGNTGELFF
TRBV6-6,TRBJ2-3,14,CASSYEGALDTQYF
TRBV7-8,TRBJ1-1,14,CASSLRGQGAEAFF
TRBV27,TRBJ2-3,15,CASRLGGLYADTQYF
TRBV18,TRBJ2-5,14,CASSPTSGRETQYF
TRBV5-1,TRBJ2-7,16,CASSLSVGPRMDEQYF
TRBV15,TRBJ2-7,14,CATSSGGADYEQYF
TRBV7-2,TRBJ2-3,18,CASSLFRQRGSVADTQYF
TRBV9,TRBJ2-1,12,CASSSVRNEQFF
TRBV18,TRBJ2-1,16,CASSPGTPNGANEQFF
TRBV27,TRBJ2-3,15,CASSLQTGGTDTQYF
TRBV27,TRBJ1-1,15,CASSLLTGLNTEAFF
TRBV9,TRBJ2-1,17,CASSVQRGPTPYNEQFF
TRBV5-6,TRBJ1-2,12,CASTGTNYGYTF
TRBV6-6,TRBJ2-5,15,CASSYSGGRVETQYF
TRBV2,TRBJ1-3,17,CASRPDGTANSGNTIYF
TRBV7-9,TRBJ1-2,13,CASRDRGTYGYTF